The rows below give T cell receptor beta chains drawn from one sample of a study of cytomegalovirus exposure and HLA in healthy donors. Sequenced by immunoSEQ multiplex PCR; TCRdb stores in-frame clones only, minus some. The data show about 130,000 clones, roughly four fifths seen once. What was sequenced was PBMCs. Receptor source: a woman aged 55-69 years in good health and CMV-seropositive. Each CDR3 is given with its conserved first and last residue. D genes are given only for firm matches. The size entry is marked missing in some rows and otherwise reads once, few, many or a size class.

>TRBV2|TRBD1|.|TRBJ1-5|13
CASGQGGNQPQHF
TGTGCCAGCGGCCAGGGGGGCAATCAGCCCCAGCATTTT
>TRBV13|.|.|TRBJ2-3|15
CASSLNRGTSDTQYF
TGTGCCAGCAGCTTAAACAGGGGGACTAGCGATACGCAGTATTTT
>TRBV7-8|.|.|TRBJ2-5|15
CASSLVGAGEETQYF
TGTGCCAGCAGCTTAGTCGGCGCAGGGGAAGAGACCCAGTACTTC
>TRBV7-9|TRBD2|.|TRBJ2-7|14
CASSLTPPGGEQYF
TGTGCCAGCAGCTTAACCCCCCCGGGGGGCGAGCAGTACTTC
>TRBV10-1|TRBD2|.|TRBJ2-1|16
CASSERAGANYNEQFF
TGCGCCAGCAGTGAGAGGGCGGGAGCCAACTACAATGAGCAGTTCTTC
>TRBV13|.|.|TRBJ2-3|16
CASSNVSHGDADTQYF
TGTGCCAGCAGCAATGTATCCCACGGAGACGCAGATACGCAGTATTTT
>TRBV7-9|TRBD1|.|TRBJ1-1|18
CASSLTPRQGQMNTEAFF
TGTGCCAGCAGCTTAACCCCCAGACAGGGGCAAATGAACACTGAAGCTTTCTTT
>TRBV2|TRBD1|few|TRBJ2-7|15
CASTSGQGGPYEQYF
TGTGCCAGCACCTCAGGACAGGGTGGGCCCTACGAGCAGTACTTC
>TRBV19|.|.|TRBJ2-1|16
CASSTLEAGRYNEQFF
TGTGCCAGTAGTACCCTCGAGGCGGGACGGTACAATGAGCAGTTCTTC
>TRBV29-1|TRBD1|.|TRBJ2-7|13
CSVGQGRSYEQYF
TGCAGCGTTGGACAGGGCCGCTCCTACGAGCAGTACTTC
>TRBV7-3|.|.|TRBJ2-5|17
CASSSSGSQGAARTQYF
TGTGCCAGCAGCTCATCCGGTTCACAGGGCGCCGCGAGGACCCAGTACTTC
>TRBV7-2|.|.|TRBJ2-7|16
CASSFSASPPLAEQYF
TGTGCCAGCAGCTTTTCGGCCAGTCCCCCCCTAGCCGAGCAGTACTTC
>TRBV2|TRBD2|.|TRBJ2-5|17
CASSERFMASGPETQYF
TGTGCCAGCAGTGAACGGTTTATGGCTAGCGGGCCGGAGACCCAGTACTTC
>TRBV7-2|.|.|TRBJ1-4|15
CASSYQGGAREKLFF
TGTGCCAGCAGCTACCAAGGGGGGGCTAGGGAAAAACTGTTTTTT
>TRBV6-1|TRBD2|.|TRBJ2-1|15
CASSLLAGSDNEQFF
TGTGCCAGCAGTCTCCTAGCGGGGAGTGACAATGAGCAGTTCTTC
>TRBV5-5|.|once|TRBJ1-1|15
CASSLTPAGNTEAFF
TGTGCCAGCAGCCTAACTCCGGCAGGGAACACTGAAGCTTTCTTT
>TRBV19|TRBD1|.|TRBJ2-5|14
CASSSRGLRETQYF
TGTGCCAGTAGTAGCAGGGGGCTAAGGGAGACCCAGTACTTC
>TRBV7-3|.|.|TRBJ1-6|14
CASSQFRVRSPLHF
TGTGCCAGCAGTCAATTCAGGGTTCGTAGTCCCCTCCACTTT
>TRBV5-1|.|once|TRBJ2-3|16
CASSPPGSYLTDTQYF
TGCGCCAGCAGCCCCCCAGGTTCCTATCTCACAGATACGCAGTATTTT
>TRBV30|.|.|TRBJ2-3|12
CACSMSTDTQYF
TGTGCCTGTTCAATGAGCACAGATACGCAGTATTTT
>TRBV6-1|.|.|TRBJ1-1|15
CASSPGTAMIGEAFF
TGTGCCAGCAGCCCTGGGACTGCCATGATAGGTGAAGCTTTCTTT
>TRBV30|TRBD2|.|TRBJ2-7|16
CAWRRSLLAGAYEQYF
TGTGCCTGGAGGCGTAGCCTCCTAGCGGGAGCCTACGAGCAGTACTTC
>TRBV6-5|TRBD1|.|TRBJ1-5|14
CASSQWTGGQPQHF
TGTGCCAGCAGCCAATGGACAGGGGGCCAGCCCCAGCATTTT
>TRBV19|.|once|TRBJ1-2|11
CATSGNYGYTF
TGTGCCACGTCGGGGAACTATGGCTACACCTTC
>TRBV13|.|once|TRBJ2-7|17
CASSLTGQLPFAYEQYF
TGTGCCAGCAGCTTAACCGGACAGCTCCCCTTTGCCTACGAGCAGTACTTC
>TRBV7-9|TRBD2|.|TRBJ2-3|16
CASSPGLAGATDTQYF
TGTGCCAGCAGCCCTGGACTAGCGGGAGCCACAGATACGCAGTATTTT
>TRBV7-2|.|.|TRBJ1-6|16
CASTTNRSSYNSPLHF
TGTGCCAGCACCACTAACAGGAGCTCCTATAATTCACCCCTCCACTTT
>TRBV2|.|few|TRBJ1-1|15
CASITTGHANTEAFF
TGTGCCAGCATCACAACGGGACACGCGAACACTGAAGCTTTCTTT
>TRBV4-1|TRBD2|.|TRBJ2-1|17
CASSQDRAGGSYNEQFF
TGCGCCAGCAGCCAAGATCGTGCGGGGGGCTCCTACAATGAGCAGTTCTTC
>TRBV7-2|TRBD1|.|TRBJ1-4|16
CASSTGTGTNNEKLFF
TGTGCCAGCAGCACCGGGACAGGGACCAATAATGAAAAACTGTTTTTT
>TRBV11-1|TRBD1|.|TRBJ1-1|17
CASSRKRPGQGGSEAFF
TGTGCCAGCAGTAGAAAGAGACCGGGACAGGGAGGATCGGAAGCTTTCTTT
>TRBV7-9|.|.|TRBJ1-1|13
CASSLVSGDGAFF
TGTGCCAGCAGCTTAGTTTCGGGTGATGGGGCTTTCTTT
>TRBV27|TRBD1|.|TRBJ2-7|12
CATRRGLYEQYF
TGTGCCACCCGCAGGGGGCTTTACGAGCAGTACTTC
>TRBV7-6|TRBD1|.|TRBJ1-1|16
CASSSRQGVTITEAFF
TGTGCCAGCAGCTCCCGACAGGGGGTAACGATCACTGAAGCTTTCTTT
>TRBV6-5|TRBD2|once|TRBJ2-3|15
CASRPLAAGTDTQYF
TGTGCCAGCAGGCCCCTAGCGGCCGGCACAGATACGCAGTATTTT
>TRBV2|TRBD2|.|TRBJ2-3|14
CASSDPSGGNTQYF
TGTGCCAGCAGTGATCCTAGCGGGGGCAATACGCAGTATTTT
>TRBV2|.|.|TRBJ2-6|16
CASSEQGGSGANVLTF
TGTGCCAGCAGTGAACAGGGGGGATCTGGGGCCAACGTCCTGACTTTC